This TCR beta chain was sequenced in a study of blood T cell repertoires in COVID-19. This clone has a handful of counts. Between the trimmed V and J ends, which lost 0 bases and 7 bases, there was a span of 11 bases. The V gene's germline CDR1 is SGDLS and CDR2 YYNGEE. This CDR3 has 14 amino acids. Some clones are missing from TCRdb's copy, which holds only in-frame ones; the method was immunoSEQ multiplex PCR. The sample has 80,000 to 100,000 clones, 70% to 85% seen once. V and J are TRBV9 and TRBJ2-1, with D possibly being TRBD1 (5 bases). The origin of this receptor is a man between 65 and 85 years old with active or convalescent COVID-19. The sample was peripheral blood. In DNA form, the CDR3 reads TGTGCCAGCAGCGTAGAGGAGACAGCAAATGAGCAGTTCTTC. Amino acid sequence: CASSVEETANEQFF.